This T cell receptor beta chain originates from a study of T cell responses to AZD1222 COVID-19 vaccine. Data came from immunoSEQ multiplex PCR; TCRdb stores just in-frame clones and leaves some out. The sample yields around 50,000 clones, about 90% seen once. The CDR3 loop spans 15 amino acids. CDR1 is MDHEN and CDR2 is SYDVKM in the germline V gene. Trimming shortened V by 3 bases and J by 1 base, and 12 bases separated the two germline ends. The source is an adult in good health. Sequencing was performed on peripheral blood, taken on day 0 of AZD1222 vaccination. The rearrangement uses TRBV28 and TRBJ1-1; no firm D call. The chain's CDR3 is CASSFVIRPNTEAFF. The CDR3 coding sequence is TGTGCCAGCAGTTTTGTGATAAGGCCGAACACTGAAGCTTTCTTT.